The following is a T cell receptor beta chain sequence with its context. Its antigen remains unknown. The PCR made use of 60 Vbeta and 13 Jbeta primers. Authors' processing steps: Around 11 million of roughly 81 million unique TCR beta chains were shared, per a later count. Method: immunoSEQ multiplex PCR; TCRdb's copy keeps in-frame clones and lacks some. Clonal size and the V and J genes are those of that table, whereas D and trimming came from the DNA. This table has 150,000 or so clones, 65% to 70% appearing once. This record comes from a study of cytomegalovirus exposure and HLA in healthy donors. Overall study results and limits: Later analysis identified a missense DCLRE1C variant that was linked to TCR beta V- and J-gene trimming. Data from an earlier analysis indicated that most TCR beta V segments were productive either about 90% or about 30% of the time.

This CDR3 is built from 19 residues. V gave up 0 bases and J gave up 0 bases, with 15 bases separating them. CDR1 is MGHRA, CDR2 YSYEKL, per germline. This clonotype was sampled from a man aged 25-45 years in good health and CMV-seropositive. Sequencing used PBMCs. This chain links TRBV4-1 with TRBJ2-6; unclear D gene. CDR3 sequence (DNA): TGCGCCAGCAGCCAAGACGGCCAGGTCACATACTCTGGGGCCAACGTCCTGACTTTC. The encoded protein is CASSQDGQVTYSGANVLTF.